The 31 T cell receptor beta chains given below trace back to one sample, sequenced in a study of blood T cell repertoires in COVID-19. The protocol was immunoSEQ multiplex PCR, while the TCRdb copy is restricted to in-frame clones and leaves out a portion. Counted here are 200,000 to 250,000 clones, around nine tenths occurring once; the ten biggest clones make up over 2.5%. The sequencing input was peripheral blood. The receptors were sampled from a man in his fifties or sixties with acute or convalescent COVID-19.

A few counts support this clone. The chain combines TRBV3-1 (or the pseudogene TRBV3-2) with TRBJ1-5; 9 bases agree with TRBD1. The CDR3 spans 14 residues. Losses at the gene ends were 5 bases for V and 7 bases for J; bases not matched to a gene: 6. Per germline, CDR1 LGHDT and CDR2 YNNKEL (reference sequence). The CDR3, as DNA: TGTGCCAGCAGCTTGGGGACAGGGCGGCAGCCCCAGCATTTT. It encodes CASSLGTGRQPQHF.

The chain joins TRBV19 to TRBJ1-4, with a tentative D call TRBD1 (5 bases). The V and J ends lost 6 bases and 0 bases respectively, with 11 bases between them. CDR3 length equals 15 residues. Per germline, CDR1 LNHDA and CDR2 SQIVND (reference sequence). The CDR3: CASRPYRTTNEKLFF. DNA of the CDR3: TGTGCCAGTAGACCGTACAGGACAACTAATGAAAAACTGTTTTTT.

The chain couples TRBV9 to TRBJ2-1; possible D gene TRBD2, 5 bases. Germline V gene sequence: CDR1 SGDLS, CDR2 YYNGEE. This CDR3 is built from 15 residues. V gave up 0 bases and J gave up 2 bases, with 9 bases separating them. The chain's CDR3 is CASSVAGGPYNEQFF. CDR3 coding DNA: TGTGCCAGCAGCGTAGCTGGAGGTCCCTACAATGAGCAGTTCTTC.

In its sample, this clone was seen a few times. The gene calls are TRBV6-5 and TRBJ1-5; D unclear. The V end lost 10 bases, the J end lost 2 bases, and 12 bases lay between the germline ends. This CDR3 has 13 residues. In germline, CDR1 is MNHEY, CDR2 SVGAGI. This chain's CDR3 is CATRRGGNQPQHF. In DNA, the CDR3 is TGTGCCACCCGACGGGGTGGCAATCAGCCCCAGCATTTT.

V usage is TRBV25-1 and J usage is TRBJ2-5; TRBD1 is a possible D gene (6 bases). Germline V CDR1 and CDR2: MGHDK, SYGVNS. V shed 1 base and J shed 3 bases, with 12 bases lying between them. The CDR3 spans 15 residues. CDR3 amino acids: CASSEFAGAEETQYF. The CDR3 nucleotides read TGTGCCAGCAGTGAATTTGCAGGGGCGGAAGAGACCCAGTACTTC.

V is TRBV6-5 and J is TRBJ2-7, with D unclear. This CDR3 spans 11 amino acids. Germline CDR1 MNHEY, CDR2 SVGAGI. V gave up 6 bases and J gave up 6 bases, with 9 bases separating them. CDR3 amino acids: CASSQAGEQYF. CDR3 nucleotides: TGTGCCAGCAGCCAAGCCGGCGAGCAGTACTTC.

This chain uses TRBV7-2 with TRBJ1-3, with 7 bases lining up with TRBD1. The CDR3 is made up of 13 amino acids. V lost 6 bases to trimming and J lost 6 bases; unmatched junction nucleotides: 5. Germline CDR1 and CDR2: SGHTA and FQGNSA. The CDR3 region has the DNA TGTGCCAGCAGTTATACAGGGGAAAACACCATATATTTT. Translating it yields CASSYTGENTIYF.

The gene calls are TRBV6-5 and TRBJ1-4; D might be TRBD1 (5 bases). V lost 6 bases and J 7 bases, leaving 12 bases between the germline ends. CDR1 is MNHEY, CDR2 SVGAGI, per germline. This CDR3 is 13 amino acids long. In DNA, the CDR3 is TGTGCCAGCAGCCAAGGGACTGTTGAAAAACTGTTTTTT. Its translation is CASSQGTVEKLFF.

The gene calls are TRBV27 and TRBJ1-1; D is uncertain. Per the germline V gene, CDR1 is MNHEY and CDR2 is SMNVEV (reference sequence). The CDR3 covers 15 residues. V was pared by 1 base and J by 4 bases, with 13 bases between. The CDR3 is CASSLYTAAITEAFF. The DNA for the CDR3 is TGTGCCAGCAGTTTATATACGGCGGCTATCACTGAAGCTTTCTTT.

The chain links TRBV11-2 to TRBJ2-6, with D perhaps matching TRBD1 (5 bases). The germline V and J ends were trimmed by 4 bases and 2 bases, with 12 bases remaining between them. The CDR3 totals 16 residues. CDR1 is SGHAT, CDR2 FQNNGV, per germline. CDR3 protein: CASSSFLGPGANVLTF. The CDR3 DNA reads TGTGCCAGCAGCTCGTTTTTGGGGCCTGGGGCCAACGTCCTGACTTTC.

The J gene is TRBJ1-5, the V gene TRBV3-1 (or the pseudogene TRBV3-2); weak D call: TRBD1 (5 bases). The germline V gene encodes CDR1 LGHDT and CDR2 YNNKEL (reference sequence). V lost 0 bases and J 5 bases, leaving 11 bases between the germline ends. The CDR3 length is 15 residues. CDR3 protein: CASSQDPRAHQPQHF. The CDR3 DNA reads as TGTGCCAGCAGCCAAGATCCCAGGGCCCATCAGCCCCAGCATTTT.

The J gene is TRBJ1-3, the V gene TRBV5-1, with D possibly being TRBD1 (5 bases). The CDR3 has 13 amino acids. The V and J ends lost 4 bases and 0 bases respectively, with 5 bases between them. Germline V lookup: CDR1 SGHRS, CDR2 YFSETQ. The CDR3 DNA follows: TGCGCCAGCAGCGACAGCTCTGGAAACACCATATATTTT. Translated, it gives CASSDSSGNTIYF.

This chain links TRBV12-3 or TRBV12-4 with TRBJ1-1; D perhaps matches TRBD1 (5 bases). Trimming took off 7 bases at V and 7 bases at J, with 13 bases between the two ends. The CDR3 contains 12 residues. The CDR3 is CASTSGGGEAFF. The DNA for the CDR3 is TGTGCCAGCACCTCGGGGGGAGGTGAAGCTTTCTTT.

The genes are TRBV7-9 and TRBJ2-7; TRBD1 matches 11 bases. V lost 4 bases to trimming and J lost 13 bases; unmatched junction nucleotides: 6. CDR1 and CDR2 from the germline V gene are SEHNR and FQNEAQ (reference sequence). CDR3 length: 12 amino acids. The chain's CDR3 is CASSSGQGAPYF. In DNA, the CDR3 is TGTGCCAGCAGCTCAGGACAGGGGGCCCCATACTTC.

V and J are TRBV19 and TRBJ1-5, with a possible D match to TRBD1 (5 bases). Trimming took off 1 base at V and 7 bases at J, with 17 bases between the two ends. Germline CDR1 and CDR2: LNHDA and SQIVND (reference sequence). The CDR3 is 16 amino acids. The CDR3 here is CASSIVGWGGGQPQHF. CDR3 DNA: TGTGCCAGTAGTATAGTTGGGTGGGGGGGAGGACAGCCCCAGCATTTT.

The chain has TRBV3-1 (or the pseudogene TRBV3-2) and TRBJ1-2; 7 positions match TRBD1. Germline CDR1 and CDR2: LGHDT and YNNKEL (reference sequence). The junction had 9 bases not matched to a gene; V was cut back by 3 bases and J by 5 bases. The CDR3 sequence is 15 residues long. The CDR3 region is CASSQAPGQQYGYTF. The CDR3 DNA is TGTGCCAGCAGCCAGGCCCCGGGACAGCAATATGGCTACACCTTC.

The CDR3, as DNA: TGTGCCAGCAGTGAGAGATCGGGGTCTTACTCCTACGAGCAGTACTTC. It codes for CASSERSGSYSYEQYF. J is TRBJ2-7 and V is TRBV25-1, with D possibly TRBD2 on 5 matching bases. The germline CDR1 and CDR2 sequences are MGHDK and SYGVNS. The CDR3 totals 16 residues. The V end lost 3 bases, the J end lost 0 bases, and 15 bases lay between the germline ends.

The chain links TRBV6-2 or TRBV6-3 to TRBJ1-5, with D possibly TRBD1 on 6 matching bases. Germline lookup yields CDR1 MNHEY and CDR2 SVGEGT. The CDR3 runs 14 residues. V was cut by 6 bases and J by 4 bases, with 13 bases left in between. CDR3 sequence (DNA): TGTGCCAGCAGCGGCTCGAGGGGGAATCAGCCCCAGCATTTT. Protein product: CASSGSRGNQPQHF.

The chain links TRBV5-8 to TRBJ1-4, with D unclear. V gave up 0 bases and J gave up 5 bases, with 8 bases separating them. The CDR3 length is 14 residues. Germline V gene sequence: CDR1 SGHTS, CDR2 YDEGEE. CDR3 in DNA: TGTGCCAGCAGCTTGGTCTATGAAAATGAAAAACTGTTTTTT. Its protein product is CASSLVYENEKLFF.

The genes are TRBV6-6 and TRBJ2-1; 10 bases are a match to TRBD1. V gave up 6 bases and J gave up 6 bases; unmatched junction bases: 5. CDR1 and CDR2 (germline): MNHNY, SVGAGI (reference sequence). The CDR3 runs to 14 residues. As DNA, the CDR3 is TGTGCCAGCAGCTACGGACAGGGGGGCAATGAGCAGTTCTTC. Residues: CASSYGQGGNEQFF.

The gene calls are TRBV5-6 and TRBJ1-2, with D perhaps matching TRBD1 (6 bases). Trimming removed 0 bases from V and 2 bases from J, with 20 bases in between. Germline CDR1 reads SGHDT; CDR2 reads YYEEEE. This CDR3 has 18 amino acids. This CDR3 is CASSLAGLTGEPNYGYTF. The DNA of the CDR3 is TGTGCCAGCAGCTTGGCCGGCTTGACAGGCGAACCCAACTATGGCTACACCTTC.

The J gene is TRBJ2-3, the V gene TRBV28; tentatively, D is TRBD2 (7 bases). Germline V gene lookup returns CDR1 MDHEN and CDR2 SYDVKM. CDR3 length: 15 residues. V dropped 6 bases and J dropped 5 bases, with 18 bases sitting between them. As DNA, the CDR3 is TGTGCCAGCAGCAAGAAGGGGGGGCCGATAGATACGCAGTATTTT. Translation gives CASSKKGGPIDTQYF.

The CDR3 DNA is TGTGCCAGCTCCCAACCGGGACTAGCGGGGGTCTACGAGCAGTACTTC. Its protein is CASSQPGLAGVYEQYF. V is TRBV18 and J is TRBJ2-7; 14 bases line up with TRBD2. V was clipped by 6 bases and J by 3 bases; unmatched bases: 7. Germline loops: CDR1 KGHSH, CDR2 LQKENI. This CDR3 has 16 residues.

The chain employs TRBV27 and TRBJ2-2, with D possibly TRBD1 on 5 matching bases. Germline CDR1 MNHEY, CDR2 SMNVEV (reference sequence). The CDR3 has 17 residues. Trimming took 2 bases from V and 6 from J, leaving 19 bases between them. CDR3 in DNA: TGTGCCAGCAGTTTAACCGACCTCCAGGGTAACGCCGGGGAGCTGTTTTTT. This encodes CASSLTDLQGNAGELFF.

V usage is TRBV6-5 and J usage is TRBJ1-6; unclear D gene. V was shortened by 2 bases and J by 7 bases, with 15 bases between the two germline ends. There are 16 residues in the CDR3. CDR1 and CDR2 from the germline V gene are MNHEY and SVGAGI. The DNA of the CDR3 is TGTGCCAGCAGTTACAGGCAGGCGAGACCAAATTCACCCCTCCACTTT. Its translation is CASSYRQARPNSPLHF.

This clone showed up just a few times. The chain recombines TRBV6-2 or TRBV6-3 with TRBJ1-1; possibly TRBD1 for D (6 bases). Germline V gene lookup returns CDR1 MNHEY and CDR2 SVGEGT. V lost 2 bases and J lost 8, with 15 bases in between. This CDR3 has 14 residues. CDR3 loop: CASSYAGAGLEAFF. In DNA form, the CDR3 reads TGTGCCAGCAGTTACGCAGGGGCAGGCCTCGAAGCTTTCTTT.

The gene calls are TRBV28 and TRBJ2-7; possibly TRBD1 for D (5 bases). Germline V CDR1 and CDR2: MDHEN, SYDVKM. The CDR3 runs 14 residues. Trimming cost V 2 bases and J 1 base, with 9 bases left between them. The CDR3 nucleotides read TGTGCCAGCAGTTTAAAGGGGTGGTCCTACGAGCAGTACTTC. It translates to CASSLKGWSYEQYF.

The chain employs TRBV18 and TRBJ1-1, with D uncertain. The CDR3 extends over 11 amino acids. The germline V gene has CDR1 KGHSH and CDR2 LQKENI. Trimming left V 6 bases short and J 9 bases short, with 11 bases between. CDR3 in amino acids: CASSPGAQAFF. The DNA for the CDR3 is TGTGCCAGCTCCCCGGGTGCACAAGCTTTCTTT.

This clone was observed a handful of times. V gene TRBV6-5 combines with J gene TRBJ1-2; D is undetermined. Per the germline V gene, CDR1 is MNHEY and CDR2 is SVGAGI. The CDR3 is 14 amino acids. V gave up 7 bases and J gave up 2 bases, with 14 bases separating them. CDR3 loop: CASKPVGENYGYTF. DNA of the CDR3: TGTGCCAGCAAACCCGTTGGGGAGAACTATGGCTACACCTTC.

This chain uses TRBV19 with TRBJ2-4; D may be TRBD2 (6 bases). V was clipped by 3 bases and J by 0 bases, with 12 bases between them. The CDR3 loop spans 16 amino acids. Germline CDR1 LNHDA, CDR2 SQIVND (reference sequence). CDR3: CASSMGAGLAKNIQYF. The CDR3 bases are TGTGCCAGTAGTATGGGTGCGGGACTAGCCAAAAACATTCAGTACTTC.

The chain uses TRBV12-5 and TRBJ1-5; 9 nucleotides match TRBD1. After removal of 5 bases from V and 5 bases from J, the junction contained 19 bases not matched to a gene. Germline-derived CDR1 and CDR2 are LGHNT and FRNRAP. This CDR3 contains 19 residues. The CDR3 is CASGLSPDRGHPPDQPQHF. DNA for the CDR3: TGTGCTAGTGGTCTCTCGCCGGACAGGGGCCATCCCCCGGATCAGCCCCAGCATTTT. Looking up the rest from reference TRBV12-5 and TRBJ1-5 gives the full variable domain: DARVTQTPRHKVTEMGQEVTMRCQPILGHNTVFWYRQTMMQGLELLAYFRNRAPLDDSGMPKDRFSAEMPDATLATLKIQPSEPRDSAVYFCASGLSPDRGHPPDQPQHFGDGTRLSIL.